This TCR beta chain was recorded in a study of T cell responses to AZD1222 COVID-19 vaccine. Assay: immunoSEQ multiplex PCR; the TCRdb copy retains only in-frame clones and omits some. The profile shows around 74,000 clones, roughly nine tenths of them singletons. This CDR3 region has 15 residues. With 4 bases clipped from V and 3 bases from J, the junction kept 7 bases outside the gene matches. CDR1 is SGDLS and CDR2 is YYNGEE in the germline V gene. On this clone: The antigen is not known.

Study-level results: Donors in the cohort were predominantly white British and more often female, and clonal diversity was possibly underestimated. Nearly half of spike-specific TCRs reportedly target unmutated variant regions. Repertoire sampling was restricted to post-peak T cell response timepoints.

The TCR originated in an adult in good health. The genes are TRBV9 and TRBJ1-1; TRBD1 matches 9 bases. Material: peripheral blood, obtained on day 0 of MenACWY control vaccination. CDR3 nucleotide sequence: TGTGCCAGCAGCAACCAAGACAGGGGGTACACTGAAGCTTTCTTT. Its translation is CASSNQDRGYTEAFF.